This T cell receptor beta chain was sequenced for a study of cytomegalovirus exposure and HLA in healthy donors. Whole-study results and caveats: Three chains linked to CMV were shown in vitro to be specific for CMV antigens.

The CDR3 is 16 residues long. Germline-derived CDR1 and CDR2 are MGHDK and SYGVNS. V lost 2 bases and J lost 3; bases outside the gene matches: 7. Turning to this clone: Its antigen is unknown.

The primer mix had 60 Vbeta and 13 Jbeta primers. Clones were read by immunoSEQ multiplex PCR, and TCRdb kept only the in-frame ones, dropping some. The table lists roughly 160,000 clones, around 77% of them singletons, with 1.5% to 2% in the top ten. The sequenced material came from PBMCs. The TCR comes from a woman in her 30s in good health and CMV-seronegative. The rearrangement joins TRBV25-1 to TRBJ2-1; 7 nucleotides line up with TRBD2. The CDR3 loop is CASSEISGYRYNEQFF. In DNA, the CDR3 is TGTGCCAGCAGTGAAATTAGCGGGTATCGCTACAATGAGCAGTTCTTC.